Listed below are T cell receptor beta chains from one sample, sequenced in a study of cytomegalovirus exposure and HLA in healthy donors. Sequencing used immunoSEQ multiplex PCR; TCRdb keeps in-frame clones, though not all of them. The top ten hold about 0.26% of the sample, which has 150,000 to 200,000 clones, about four fifths seen once. Sequenced: PBMCs. All receptors derive from a boy younger than 18 in good health and CMV-seronegative. Each CDR3 is given with its conserved first and last residue. D genes are given only for firm matches. The size entry is marked missing in some rows and otherwise reads once, few, many or a size class.

clone size	D gene	J gene	V gene	CDR3 protein	CDR3 DNA
NA	NA	TRBJ2-6	TRBV11-2	CASSLPGKLGGTGANVLTF	TGTGCCAGCAGCTTACCAGGGAAGCTTGGGGGCACTGGGGCCAACGTCCTGACTTTC
NA	NA	TRBJ1-1	TRBV4-3	CASSQQGNAEAFF	TGCGCCAGCAGCCAACAGGGGAACGCTGAAGCTTTCTTT
NA	NA	TRBJ2-2	TRBV30	CAWSGQGQFYGELFF	TGTGCCTGGAGTGGACAAGGACAGTTTTACGGGGAGCTGTTTTTT
NA	NA	TRBJ2-7	TRBV5-4	CASSLAQASKEYF	TGTGCCAGCAGCTTAGCACAAGCTAGCAAGGAGTACTTC
NA	NA	TRBJ2-6	TRBV4-3	CASSQDRLFGGTVGSGANVLTF	TGCGCCAGCAGCCAAGACCGACTCTTTGGGGGGACGGTAGGTTCTGGGGCCAACGTCCTGACTTTC
once	TRBD2	TRBJ2-1	TRBV2	CASSEPSGSSYNEQFF	TGTGCCAGCAGTGAACCCAGCGGGAGCTCCTACAATGAGCAGTTCTTC
once	TRBD1	TRBJ1-1	TRBV4-2	CASSQGAAGGTEAFF	TGTGCCAGCAGCCAAGGGGCGGCAGGGGGGACTGAAGCTTTCTTT
NA	NA	TRBJ2-7	TRBV11-2	CASSYYRAPLEQYF	TGTGCCAGCAGCTATTACAGGGCCCCTCTCGAGCAGTACTTC
NA	TRBD2	TRBJ2-7	TRBV15	CATSSTGTSGLYEQYF	TGTGCCACCAGCTCAACTGGGACTAGCGGGCTCTACGAGCAGTACTTC
NA	TRBD1	TRBJ1-2	TRBV11-2	CASRPSSGQPNYGYTF	TGTGCCAGCAGGCCAAGCTCGGGACAGCCTAACTATGGCTACACCTTC
NA	NA	TRBJ1-1	TRBV18	CASSPIRENTEAFF	TGTGCCAGCTCACCAATCAGGGAGAACACTGAAGCTTTCTTT